The source of this TCR beta chain is a study of chemoradiotherapy in HPV16-positive cancers. Profiled with immunoSEQ multiplex PCR; TCRdb holds only in-frame clones, not every one. The sample lists thousands of clones, around 78% occurring once. This clonotype was sampled from a human donor with HPV-associated anogenital cancer. This material was obtained from a patient who underwent chemoradiotherapy.

This CDR3 is CSARRQAGYTF. The CDR3 nucleotides are TGCAGTGCTAGGCGGCAGGCAGGCTACACCTTC. This chain links TRBV20-1 with TRBJ1-2; D gene unclear. V was cut by 3 bases and J by 8 bases, with 10 bases left in between. The CDR3 sequence is 11 residues long. Germline V lookup: CDR1 DFQATT, CDR2 SNEGSKA (reference sequence).